This TCR beta chain was identified during a study of vaccination and CD4 T cells after COVID-19. CDR1 is GTSNPN, CDR2 SVGIG, per germline (reference sequence). The CDR3 is made up of 14 amino acids. V gave up 2 bases and J gave up 5 bases; unmatched junction bases: 5. Noted treatment: roughly nine-day PBMC culture with coronavirus spike peptide pools or control peptides (ViraFEST assay). The dates of positive PCR tests extended from March through December 2020 and came before the US Alpha, Beta and Delta variants. This clonotype appeared a few times. The antigen is undetermined. Sequencing of DNA taken from cultured CD4+ T cells relied on the Oncomine TCR Beta short-read assay. TCRdb re-called the PCR reads with MiXCR, one entry per CDR3 protein. This sample has 15,000 to 20,000 distinct CDR3 sequences, with around 50% found just once.

The chain recombines TRBV30 with TRBJ2-5; 10 bases fit TRBD2. The specimen comprised CD4+ T cells from blood, cultured in vitro, sampled before SARS-CoV-2 vaccination. The receptor was derived from a human donor who had recovered from COVID-19. CDR3 bases: TGTGCCTGGAGTATAGCGGGAGGCGCCGAGACCCAGTACTTC. Translating it yields CAWSIAGGAETQYF.